Following are 6 T cell receptor beta chains from one sample sequenced in a study of long-term antiretroviral therapy in people with HIV. The authors ran the immunoSEQ assay, v3.0, at survey level. Method: immunoSEQ multiplex PCR; TCRdb's copy keeps in-frame clones and lacks some. Of 25,000 to 35,000 clones listed, just under 90% are singletons. Sequenced here: unsorted PBMCs, sampled 3.2 years before starting antiretroviral therapy. All receptors come from a man aged 50 to 60 with HIV.

In regard to this clone: Just one base apart from a much larger clone, this may be a read error. The chain has TRBV30 and TRBJ1-5, with TRBD1 matching over 7 bases. The CDR3 is made up of 14 amino acids. The V gene end was trimmed by 6 bases and the J gene end by 0 bases; junction bases not matched to a gene: 5. From germline, CDR1 is GTSNPN and CDR2 SVGIG (reference sequence). The CDR3 spells CACGQENSNQPQHF. The CDR3 DNA follows: TGTGCCTGCGGACAGGAAAATAGCAATCAGCCCCAGCATTTT. The full variable domain, its missing parts supplied by reference TRBV30 and TRBJ1-5, is SQTIHQWPATLVQPVGSPLSLECTVEGTSNPNLYWYRQAAGRGLQLLFYSVGIGQISSEVPQNLSASRPQDRQFILSSKKLLLSDSGFYLCACGQENSNQPQHFGDGTRLSIL.

This clone has just one count. At one boundary the junction diverges from the germline segment, which might be a read error. This chain links TRBV7-3 with TRBJ1-2; 9 nucleotides align to TRBD1. Germline assignment: CDR1 SGHTA and CDR2 FQGTGA. This CDR3 contains 16 residues. DNA for the CDR3: TGTGCCAGCAACTTAGGACAGGGGAGGGAAGGCTATGGCTACACCTTC. It translates to CASNLGQGREGYGYTF.

This chain uses TRBV2 with TRBJ2-1; tentatively, D is TRBD1 or TRBD2 (5 bases each). This CDR3 is 14 amino acids long. Per germline, CDR1 SNHLY and CDR2 FYNNEI. Trimming stripped 10 bases from V and 2 bases from J, with 15 bases between. CDR3 amino acids: CATTQWGPYNEQFF. Here the CDR3 DNA reads TGTGCCACGACGCAATGGGGACCCTACAATGAGCAGTTCTTC. The full variable domain, completed using reference TRBV2 and TRBJ2-1, is EPEVTQTPSHQVTQMGQEVILRCVPISNHLYFYWYRQILGQKVEFLVSFYNNEISEKSEIFDDQFSVERPDGSNFTLKIRSTKLEDSAMYFCATTQWGPYNEQFFGPGTRLTVL.

This clone was seen more than once but under ten times. The CDR3: CASSQRRGLNTEAFF. The CDR3 DNA reads as TGCGCCAGCAGCCAGCGCAGGGGGCTGAACACTGAAGCTTTCTTT. The chain links TRBV4-1 to TRBJ1-1, with 8 nucleotides matching TRBD1. V lost 3 bases, J lost 0 bases, and 3 bases stayed unmatched. The CDR3 has 15 amino acids. Germline CDR1 MGHRA, CDR2 YSYEKL.

The gene calls are TRBV30 and TRBJ2-5; 9 bases map to TRBD1. Trimming cost V 5 bases and J 5 bases; bases outside gene matches: 12. The CDR3 spans 15 residues. Germline lookup yields CDR1 GTSNPN and CDR2 SVGIG (reference sequence). CDR3 amino acids: CAWLGQGAPRETQYF. The CDR3 DNA reads TGTGCCTGGTTGGGACAGGGTGCCCCAAGGGAGACCCAGTACTTC. Full variable domain (remainder filled in from reference TRBV30 and TRBJ2-5): SQTIHQWPATLVQPVGSPLSLECTVEGTSNPNLYWYRQAAGRGLQLLFYSVGIGQISSEVPQNLSASRPQDRQFILSSKKLLLSDSGFYLCAWLGQGAPRETQYFGPGTRLLVL.

In its sample, this clone was seen once. The chain joins TRBV28 to TRBJ2-7, with TRBD2 identical over 7 bases. J gave up 3 bases and V 3 bases, and 11 bases lay outside the gene matches. Germline CDR1 MDHEN, CDR2 SYDVKM. This CDR3 comprises 16 residues. The CDR3 nucleotides read TGTGCCAGCAGTTTGGGTGGCGGGGGAGGAGTCTACGAGCAGTACTTC. Protein sequence: CASSLGGGGGVYEQYF. Based on the CDR3 plus reference TRBV28 and TRBJ2-7, the full variable domain is DVKVTQSSRYLVKRTGEKVFLECVQDMDHENMFWYRQDPGLGLRLIYFSYDVKMKEKGDIPEGYSVSREKKERFSLILESASTNQTSMYLCASSLGGGGGVYEQYFGPGTRLTVT.